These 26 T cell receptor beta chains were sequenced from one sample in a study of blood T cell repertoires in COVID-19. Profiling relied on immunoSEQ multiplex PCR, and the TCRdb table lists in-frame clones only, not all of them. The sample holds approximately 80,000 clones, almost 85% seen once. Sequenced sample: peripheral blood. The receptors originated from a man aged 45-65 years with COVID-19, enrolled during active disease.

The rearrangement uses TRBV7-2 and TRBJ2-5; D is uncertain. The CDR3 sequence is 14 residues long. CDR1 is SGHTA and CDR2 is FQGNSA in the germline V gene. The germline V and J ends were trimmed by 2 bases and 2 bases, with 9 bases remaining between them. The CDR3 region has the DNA TGTGCCAGCAGCTTATACCTAGTACAAGAGACCCAGTACTTC. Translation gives CASSLYLVQETQYF.

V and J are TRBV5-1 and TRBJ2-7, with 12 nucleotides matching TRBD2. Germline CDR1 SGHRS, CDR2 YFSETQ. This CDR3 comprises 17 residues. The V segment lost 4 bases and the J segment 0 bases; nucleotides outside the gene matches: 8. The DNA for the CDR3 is TGCGCCAGCAGCGGTGGGACTAGCGGGTACAGCTCCTACGAGCAGTACTTC. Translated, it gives CASSGGTSGYSSYEQYF.

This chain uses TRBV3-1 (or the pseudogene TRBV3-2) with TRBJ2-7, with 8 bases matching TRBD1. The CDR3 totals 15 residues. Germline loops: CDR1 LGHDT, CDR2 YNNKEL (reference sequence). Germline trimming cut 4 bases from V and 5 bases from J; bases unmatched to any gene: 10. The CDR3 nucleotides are TGTGCCAGCAGCCCGAGGACAGGGCATCCCAACGAGCAGTACTTC. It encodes CASSPRTGHPNEQYF.

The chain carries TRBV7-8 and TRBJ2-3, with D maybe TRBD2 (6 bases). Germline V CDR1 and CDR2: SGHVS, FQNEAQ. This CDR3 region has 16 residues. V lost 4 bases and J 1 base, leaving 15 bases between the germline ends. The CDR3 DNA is TGTGCCAGCAGCTATGGGACTTCCCCTCGCACAGATACGCAGTATTTT. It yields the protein CASSYGTSPRTDTQYF.

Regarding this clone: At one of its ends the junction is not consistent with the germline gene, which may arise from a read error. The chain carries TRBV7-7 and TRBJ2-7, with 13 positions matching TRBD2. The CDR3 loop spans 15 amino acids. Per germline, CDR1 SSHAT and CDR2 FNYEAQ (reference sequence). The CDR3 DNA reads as TGTGCTAGCAGCTTAGGACTAGCGGGAGTACAAGAGCAGTACTTC. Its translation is CASSLGLAGVQEQYF.

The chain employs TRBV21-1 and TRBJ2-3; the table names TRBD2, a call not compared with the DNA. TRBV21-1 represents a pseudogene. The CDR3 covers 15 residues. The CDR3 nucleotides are TGTGCCAGCAGCCCGACTAGCGGAGACACAGATACGCAGTATTTT. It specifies CASSPTSGDTDTQYF.

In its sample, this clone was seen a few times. The CDR3 region is CAIGRAGAYEQYF. DNA of the CDR3: TGTGCCATAGGCAGAGCAGGGGCCTACGAGCAGTACTTC. The rearrangement uses TRBV7-9 and TRBJ2-7; perhaps TRBD1 as D (6 bases). CDR1 is SEHNR, CDR2 FQNEAQ, per germline (reference sequence). The V end lost 10 bases, the J end lost 2 bases, and 15 bases lay between the germline ends. The CDR3 consists of 13 residues.

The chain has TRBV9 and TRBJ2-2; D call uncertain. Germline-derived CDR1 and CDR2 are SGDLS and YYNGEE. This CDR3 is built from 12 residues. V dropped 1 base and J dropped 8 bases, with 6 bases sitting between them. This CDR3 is CASSVFGGELFF. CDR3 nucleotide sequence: TGTGCCAGCAGCGTATTCGGGGGGGAGCTGTTTTTT.

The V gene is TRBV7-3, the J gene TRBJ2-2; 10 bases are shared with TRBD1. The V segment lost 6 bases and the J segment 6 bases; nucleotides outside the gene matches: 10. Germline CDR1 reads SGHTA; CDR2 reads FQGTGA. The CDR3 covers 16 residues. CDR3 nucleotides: TGTGCCAGCAGAACGAGGGGGACAGGGGAGGCCGGGGAGCTGTTTTTT. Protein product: CASRTRGTGEAGELFF.

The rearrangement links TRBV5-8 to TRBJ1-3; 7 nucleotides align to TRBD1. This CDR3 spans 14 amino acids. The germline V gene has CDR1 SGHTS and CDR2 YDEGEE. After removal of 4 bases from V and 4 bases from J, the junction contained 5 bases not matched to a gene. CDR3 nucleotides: TGTGCCAGCAGCCTGACAGGGAACGGAAACACCATATATTTT. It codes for CASSLTGNGNTIYF. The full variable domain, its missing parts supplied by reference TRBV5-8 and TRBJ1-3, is EAGVTQSPTHLIKTRGQQATLRCSPISGHTSVYWYQQALGLGLQFLLWYDEGEERNRGNFPPRFSGRQFPNYSSELNVNALELEDSALYLCASSLTGNGNTIYFGEGSWLTVV.

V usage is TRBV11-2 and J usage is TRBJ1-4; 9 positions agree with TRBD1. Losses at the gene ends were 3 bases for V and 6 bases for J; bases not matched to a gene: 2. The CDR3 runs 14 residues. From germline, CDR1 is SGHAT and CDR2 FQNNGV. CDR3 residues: CASSFGTGYEKLFF. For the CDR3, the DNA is TGTGCCAGCAGCTTTGGGACAGGGTATGAAAAACTGTTTTTT.

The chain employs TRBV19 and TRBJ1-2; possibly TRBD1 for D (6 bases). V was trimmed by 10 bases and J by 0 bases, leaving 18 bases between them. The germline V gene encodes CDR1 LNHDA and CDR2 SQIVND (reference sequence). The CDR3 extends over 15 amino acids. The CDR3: CAILQKTGANYGYTF. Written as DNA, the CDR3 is TGTGCCATTCTTCAAAAGACAGGAGCTAACTATGGCTACACCTTC. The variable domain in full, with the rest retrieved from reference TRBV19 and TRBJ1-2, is DGGITQSPKYLFRKEGQNVTLSCEQNLNHDAMYWYRQDPGQGLRLIYYSQIVNDFQKGDIAEGYSVSREKKESFPLTVTSAQKNPTAFYLCAILQKTGANYGYTFGSGTRLTVV.

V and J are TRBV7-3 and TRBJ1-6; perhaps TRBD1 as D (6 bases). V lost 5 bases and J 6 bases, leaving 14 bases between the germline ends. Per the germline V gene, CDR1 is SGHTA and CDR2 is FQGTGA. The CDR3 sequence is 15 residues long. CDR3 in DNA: TGTGCCAGCAGCCCCTCGGGACAAGTTAATTCACCCCTCCACTTT. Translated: CASSPSGQVNSPLHF. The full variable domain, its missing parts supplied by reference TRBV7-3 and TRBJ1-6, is GAGVSQTPSNKVTEKGKYVELRCDPISGHTALYWYRQSLGQGPEFLIYFQGTGAADDSGLPNDRFFAVRPEGSVSTLKIQRTERGDSAVYLCASSPSGQVNSPLHFGNGTRLTVT.

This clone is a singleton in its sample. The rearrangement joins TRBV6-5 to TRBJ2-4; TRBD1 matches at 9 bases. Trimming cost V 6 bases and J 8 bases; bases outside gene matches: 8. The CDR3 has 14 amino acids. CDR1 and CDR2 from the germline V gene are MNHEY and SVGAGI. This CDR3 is CASSYDRGADIQYF. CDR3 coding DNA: TGTGCCAGCAGCTACGACAGGGGGGCTGACATTCAGTACTTC.

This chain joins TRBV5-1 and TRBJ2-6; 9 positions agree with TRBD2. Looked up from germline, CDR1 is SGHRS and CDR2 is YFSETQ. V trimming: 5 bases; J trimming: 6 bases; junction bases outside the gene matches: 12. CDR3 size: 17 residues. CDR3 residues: CASSFGLAIQKANVLTF. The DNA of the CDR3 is TGCGCCAGCAGTTTTGGACTAGCGATACAGAAGGCCAACGTCCTGACTTTC.

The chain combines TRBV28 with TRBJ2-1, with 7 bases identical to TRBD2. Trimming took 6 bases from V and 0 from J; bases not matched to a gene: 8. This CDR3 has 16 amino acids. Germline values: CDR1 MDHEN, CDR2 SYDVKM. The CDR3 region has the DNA TGTGCCAGCAGATCAAAGCGGGATAGCTCCTACAATGAGCAGTTCTTC. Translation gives CASRSKRDSSYNEQFF.

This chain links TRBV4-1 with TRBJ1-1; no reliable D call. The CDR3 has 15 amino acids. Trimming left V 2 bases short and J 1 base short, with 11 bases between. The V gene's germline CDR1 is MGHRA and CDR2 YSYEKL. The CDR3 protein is CASSQPWSGNTEAFF. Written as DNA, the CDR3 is TGCGCCAGCAGCCAACCCTGGTCGGGGAACACTGAAGCTTTCTTT.

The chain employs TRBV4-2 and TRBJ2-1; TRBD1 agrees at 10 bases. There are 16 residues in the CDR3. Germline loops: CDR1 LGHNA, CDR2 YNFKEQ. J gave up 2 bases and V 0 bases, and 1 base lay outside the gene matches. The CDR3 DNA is TGTGCCAGCAGCCAAGAGGGACAGGGGACCTACAATGAGCAGTTCTTC. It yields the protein CASSQEGQGTYNEQFF.

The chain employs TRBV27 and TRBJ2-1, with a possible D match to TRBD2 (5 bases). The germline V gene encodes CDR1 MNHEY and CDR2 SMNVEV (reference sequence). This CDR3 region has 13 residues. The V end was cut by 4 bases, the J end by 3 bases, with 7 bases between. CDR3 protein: CASSSDFYNEQFF. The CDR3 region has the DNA TGTGCCAGCAGTTCGGACTTCTACAATGAGCAGTTCTTC.

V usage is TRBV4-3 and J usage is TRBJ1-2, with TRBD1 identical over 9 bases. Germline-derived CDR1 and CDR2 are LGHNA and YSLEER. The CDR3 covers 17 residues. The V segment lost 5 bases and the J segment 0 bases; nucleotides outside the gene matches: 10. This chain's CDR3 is CASSEPGQGGSNYGYTF. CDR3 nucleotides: TGCGCCAGCAGCGAACCGGGACAGGGAGGTTCTAACTATGGCTACACCTTC.

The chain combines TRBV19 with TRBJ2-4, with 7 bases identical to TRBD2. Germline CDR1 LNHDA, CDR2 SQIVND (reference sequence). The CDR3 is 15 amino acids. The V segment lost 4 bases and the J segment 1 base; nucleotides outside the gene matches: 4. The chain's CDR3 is CASSKGEGAKNIQYF. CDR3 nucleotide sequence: TGTGCCAGTAGTAAAGGGGAGGGCGCCAAAAACATTCAGTACTTC.

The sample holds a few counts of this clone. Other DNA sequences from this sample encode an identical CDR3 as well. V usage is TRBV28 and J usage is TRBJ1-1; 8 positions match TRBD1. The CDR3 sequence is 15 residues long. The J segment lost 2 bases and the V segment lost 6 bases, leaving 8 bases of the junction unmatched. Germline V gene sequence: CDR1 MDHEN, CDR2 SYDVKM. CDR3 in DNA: TGTGCCAGCAGCTCCTCCGGGACAGGAAACACTGAAGCTTTCTTT. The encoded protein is CASSSSGTGNTEAFF.

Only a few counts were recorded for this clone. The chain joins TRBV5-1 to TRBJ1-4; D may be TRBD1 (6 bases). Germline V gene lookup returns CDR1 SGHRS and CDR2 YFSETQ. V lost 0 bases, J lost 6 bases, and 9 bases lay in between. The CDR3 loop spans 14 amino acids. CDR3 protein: CASSLGGQYEKLFF. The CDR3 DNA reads TGCGCCAGCAGCTTGGGAGGACAGTATGAAAAACTGTTTTTT.

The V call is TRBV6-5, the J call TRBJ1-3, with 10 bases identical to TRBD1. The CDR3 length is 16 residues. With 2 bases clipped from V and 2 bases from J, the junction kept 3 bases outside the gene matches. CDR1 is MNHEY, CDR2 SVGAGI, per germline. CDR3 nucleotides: TGTGCCAGCAGTTACGCGGGACAGGGGACTGGAAACACCATATATTTT. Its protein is CASSYAGQGTGNTIYF.

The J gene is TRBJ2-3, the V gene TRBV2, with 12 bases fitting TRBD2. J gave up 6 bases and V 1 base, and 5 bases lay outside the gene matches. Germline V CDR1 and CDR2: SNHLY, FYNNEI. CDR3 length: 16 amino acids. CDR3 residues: CASSEGLAGVVDTQYF. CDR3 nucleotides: TGTGCCAGCAGTGAAGGACTAGCGGGAGTGGTGGATACGCAGTATTTT.

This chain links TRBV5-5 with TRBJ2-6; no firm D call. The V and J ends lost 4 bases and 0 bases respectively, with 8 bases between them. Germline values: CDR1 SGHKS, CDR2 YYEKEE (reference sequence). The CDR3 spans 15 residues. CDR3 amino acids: CASSLRFSGANVLTF. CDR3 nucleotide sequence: TGTGCCAGCAGCCTACGGTTCTCTGGGGCCAACGTCCTGACTTTC.